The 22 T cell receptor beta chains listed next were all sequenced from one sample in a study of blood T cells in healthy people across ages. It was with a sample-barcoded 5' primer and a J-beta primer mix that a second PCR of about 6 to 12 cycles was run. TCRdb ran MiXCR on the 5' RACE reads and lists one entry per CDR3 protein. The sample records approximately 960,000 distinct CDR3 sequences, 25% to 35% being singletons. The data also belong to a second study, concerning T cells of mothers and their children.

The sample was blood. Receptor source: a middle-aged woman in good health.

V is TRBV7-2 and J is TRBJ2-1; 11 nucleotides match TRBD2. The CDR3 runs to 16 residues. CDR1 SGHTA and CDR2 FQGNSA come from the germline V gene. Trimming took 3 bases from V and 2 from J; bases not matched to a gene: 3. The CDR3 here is CASSFLAGGAYNEQFF. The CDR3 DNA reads TGTGCCAGCAGCTTCCTAGCGGGGGGCGCCTACAATGAGCAGTTCTTC. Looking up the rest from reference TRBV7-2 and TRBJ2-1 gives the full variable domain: GAGVSQSPSNKVTEKGKDVELRCDPISGHTALYWYRQSLGQGLEFLIYFQGNSAPDKSGLPSDRFSAERTGGSVSTLTIQRTQQEDSAVYLCASSFLAGGAYNEQFFGPGTRLTVL.

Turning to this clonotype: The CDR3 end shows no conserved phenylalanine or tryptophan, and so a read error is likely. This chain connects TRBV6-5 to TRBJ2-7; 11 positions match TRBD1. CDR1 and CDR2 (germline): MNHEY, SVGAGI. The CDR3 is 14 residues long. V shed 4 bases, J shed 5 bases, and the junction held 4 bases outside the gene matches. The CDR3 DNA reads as TGTGCCAGCAGTTCCGGGACAGGGGGGGACGAGCAGTACCTC. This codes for CASSSGTGGDEQYL.

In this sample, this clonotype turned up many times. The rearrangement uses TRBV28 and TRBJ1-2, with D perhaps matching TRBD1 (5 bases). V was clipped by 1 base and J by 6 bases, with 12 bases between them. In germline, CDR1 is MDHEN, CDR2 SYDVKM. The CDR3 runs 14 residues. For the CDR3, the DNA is TGTGCCAGCAGTTTATTCGAACAGGATGATGGCTACACCTTC. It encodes CASSLFEQDDGYTF.

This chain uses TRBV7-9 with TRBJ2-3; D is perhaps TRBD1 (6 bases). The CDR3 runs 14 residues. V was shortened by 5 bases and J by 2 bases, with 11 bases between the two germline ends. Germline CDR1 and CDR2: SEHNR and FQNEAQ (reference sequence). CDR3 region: CASSTRTDTDTQYF. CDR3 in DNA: TGTGCCAGCAGCACACGGACAGACACAGATACGCAGTATTTT.

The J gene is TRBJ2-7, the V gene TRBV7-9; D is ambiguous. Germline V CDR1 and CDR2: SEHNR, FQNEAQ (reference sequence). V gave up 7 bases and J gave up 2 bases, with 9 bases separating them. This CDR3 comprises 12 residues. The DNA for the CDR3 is TGTGCCAGCACCCAACAACCCTACGAGCAGTACTTC. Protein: CASTQQPYEQYF. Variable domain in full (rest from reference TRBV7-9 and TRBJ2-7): DTGVSQNPRHKITKRGQNVTFRCDPISEHNRLYWYRQTLGQGPEFLTYFQNEAQLEKSRLLSDRFSAERPKGSFSTLEIQRTEQGDSAMYLCASTQQPYEQYFGPGTRLTVT.

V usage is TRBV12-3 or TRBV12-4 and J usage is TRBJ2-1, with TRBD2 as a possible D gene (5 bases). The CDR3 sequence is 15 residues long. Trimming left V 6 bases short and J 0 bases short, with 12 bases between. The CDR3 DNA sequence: TGTGCCAGCAGCCCTCCGGGGAACTCCTACAATGAGCAGTTCTTC. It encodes CASSPPGNSYNEQFF.

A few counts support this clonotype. The DNA of the CDR3 is TGCGCCAGCAGCTTGGCGACGGGGGGGGACCCCTACGAGCAGTACTTC. It translates to CASSLATGGDPYEQYF. The rearrangement uses TRBV5-1 and TRBJ2-7; 8 nucleotides match TRBD2. The length of the CDR3 is 16 residues. From germline, CDR1 is SGHRS and CDR2 YFSETQ. The J segment lost 2 bases and the V segment lost 0 bases, leaving 7 bases of the junction unmatched.

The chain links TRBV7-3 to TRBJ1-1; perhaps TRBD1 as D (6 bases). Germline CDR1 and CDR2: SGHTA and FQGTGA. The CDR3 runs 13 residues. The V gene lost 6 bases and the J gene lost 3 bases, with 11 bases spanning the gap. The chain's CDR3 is CASRRQEYTEAFF. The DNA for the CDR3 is TGTGCCAGCAGGCGACAGGAGTACACTGAAGCTTTCTTT.

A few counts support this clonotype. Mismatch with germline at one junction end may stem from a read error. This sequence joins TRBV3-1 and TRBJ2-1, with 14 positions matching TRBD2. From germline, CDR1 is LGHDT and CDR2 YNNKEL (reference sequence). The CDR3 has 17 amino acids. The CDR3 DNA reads TGTGCCAGCAGCCCCGGGACTAGCGGGGGCCCCTACACTGAGCAGTTCTTC. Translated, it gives CASSPGTSGGPYTEQFF.

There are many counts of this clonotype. The CDR3 bases are TGTGCCAGCGGGGCCCCGGACAGGGGTCGATATGGCTACACCTTC. Amino acid sequence: CASGAPDRGRYGYTF. The gene calls are TRBV6-6 and TRBJ1-2, with TRBD1 matching over 9 bases. The CDR3 runs to 15 residues. The trim removed 8 bases at V and 5 bases at J, leaving 12 bases unmatched. The germline V gene has CDR1 MNHNY and CDR2 SVGAGI (reference sequence).

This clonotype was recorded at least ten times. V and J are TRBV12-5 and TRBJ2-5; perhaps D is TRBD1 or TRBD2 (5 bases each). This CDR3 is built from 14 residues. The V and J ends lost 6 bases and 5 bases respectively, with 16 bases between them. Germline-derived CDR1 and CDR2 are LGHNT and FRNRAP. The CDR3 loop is CASGDGEGMETQYF. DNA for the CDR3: TGTGCTAGTGGGGACGGAGAGGGGATGGAGACCCAGTACTTC.

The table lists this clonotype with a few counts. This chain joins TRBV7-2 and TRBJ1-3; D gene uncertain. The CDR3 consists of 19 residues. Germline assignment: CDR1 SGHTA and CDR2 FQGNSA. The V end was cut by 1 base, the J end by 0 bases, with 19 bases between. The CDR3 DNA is TGTGCCAGCAGCTTAGAACTCTATTTAACCCGAAGCTCTGGAAACACCATATATTTT. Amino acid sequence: CASSLELYLTRSSGNTIYF.

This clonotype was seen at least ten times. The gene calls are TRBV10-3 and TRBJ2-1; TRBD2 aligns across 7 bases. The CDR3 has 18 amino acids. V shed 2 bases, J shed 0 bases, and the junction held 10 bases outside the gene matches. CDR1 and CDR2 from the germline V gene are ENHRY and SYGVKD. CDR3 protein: CAISESGTRTSSYNEQFF. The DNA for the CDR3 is TGTGCCATCAGTGAGAGCGGGACCCGGACAAGCTCCTACAATGAGCAGTTCTTC.

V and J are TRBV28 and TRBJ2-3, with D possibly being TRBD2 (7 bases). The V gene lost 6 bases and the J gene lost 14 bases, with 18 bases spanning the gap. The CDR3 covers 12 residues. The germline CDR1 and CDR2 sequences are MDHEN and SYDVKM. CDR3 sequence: CASSGGGPPPYF. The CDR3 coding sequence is TGTGCCAGCAGCGGCGGGGGCCCCCCCCCGTATTTT.

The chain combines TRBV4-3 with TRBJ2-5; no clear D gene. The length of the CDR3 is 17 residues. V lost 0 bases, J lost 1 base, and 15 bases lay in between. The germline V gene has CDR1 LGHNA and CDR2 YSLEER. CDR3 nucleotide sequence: TGCGCCAGCAGCCAAGATGGACCCGCAAACTTCCAAGAGACCCAGTACTTC. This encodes CASSQDGPANFQETQYF.

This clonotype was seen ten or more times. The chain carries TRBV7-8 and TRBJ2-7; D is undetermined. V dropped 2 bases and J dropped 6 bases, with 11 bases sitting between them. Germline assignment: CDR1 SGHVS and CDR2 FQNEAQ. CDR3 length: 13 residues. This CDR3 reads CASSLPSDIEQYF. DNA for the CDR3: TGTGCCAGCAGCTTACCATCGGATATCGAGCAGTACTTC.

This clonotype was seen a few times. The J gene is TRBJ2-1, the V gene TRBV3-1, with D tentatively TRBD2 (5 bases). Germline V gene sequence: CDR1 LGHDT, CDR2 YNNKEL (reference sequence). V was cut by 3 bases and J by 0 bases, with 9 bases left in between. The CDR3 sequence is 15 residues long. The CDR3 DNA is TGTGCCAGCAGCCACCGGGGTAGCTCCTACAATGAGCAGTTCTTC. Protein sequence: CASSHRGSSYNEQFF.

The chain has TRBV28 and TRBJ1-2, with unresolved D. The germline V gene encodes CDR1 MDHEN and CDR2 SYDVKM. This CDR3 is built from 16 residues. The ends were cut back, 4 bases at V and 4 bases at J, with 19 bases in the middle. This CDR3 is CASSSEGFTGGYGYTF. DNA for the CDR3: TGTGCCAGCAGTTCCGAAGGCTTCACCGGCGGCTATGGCTACACCTTC.

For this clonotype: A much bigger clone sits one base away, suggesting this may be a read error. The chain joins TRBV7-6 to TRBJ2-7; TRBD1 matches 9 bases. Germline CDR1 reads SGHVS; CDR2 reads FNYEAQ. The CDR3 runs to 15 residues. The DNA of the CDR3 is TGTGCCGGCAGCCTGTTTGGGACAGGGTCCTACGAGCAGTACTTC. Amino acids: CAGSLFGTGSYEQYF.

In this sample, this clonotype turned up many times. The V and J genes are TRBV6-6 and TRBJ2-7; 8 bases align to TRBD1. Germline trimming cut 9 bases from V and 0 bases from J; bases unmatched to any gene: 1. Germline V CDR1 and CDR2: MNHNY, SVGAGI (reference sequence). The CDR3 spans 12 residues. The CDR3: CASDRGSYEQYF. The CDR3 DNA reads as TGTGCCAGTGACAGGGGCTCCTACGAGCAGTACTTC.

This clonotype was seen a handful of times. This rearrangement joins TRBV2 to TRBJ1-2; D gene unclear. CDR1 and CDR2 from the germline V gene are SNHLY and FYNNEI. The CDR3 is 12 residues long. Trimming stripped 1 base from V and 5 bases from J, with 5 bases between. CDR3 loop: CASSEEEYGYTF. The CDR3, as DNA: TGTGCCAGCAGTGAAGAGGAGTATGGCTACACCTTC.

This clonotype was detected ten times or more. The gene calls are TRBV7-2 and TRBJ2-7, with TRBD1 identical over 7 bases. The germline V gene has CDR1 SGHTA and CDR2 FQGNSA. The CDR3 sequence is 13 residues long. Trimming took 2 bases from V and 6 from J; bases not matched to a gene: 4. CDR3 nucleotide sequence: TGTGCCAGCAGCTTAATGCCAGGGGGCGAGCAGTACTTC. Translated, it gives CASSLMPGGEQYF.